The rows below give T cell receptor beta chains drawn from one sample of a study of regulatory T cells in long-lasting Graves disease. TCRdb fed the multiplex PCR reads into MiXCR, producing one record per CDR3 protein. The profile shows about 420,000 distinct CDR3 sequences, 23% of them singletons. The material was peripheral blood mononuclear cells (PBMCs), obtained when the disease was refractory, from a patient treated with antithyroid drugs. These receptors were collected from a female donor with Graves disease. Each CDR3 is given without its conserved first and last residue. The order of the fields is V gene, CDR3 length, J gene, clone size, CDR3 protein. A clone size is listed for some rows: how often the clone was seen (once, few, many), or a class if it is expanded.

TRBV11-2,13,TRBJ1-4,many,ASSQSGGRNEKLF
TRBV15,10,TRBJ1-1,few,ATSRDHIEAF
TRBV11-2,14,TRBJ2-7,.,ASRPIPCPPFCEQY
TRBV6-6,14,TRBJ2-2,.,ASSYSGGRDTGELF
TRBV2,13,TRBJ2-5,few,ASSSGTGGAETQY
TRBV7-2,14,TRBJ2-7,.,ASSGRGGKGLHEQY
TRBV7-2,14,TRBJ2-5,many,ASSPNGLVAQETQY
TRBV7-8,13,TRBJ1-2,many,ASSLALLAGDGYT
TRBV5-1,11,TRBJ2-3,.,ASSYGTAETQY
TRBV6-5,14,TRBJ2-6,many,ASSYSTGHGANVLT
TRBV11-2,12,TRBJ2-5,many,ASSSLGLLETQY
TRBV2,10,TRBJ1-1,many,ASSRTGGEAF
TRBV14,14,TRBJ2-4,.,ASSQEGVGTKNIQY
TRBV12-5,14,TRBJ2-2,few,ASGLDSLWSTGELF
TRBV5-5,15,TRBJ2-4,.,ASSLEVQGAAKNIQY
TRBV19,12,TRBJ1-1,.,ASTAPTRNTEAF
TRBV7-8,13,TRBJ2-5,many,ASSSREGKQETQY
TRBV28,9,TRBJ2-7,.,ASSLQAEQY
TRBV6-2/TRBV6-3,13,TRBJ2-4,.,ASSEERGKGNIQY
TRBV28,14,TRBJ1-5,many,ASSDRARGTNQPQH
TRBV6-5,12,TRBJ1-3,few,ASSYGLSGNTIY
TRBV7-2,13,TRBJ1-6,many,ASSPDRVGDSPLH
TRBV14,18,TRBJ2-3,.,ASSQVFGTSGRPLADTQY
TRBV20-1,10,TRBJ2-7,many,SAREGAREQY
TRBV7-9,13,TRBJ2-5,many,ASSLRQGGVETQY
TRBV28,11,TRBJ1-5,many,ASRGQINQPQH
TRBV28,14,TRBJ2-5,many,ASSLWGGDYQETQY
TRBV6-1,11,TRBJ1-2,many,ASSTREDYGYT
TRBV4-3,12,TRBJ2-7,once,ASSQGIGFYEQY